The 29 T cell receptor beta chains reported below all come from one sample, sequenced in a study of blood T cell repertoires in COVID-19. TCRdb keeps only in-frame clones here, not all; method: immunoSEQ multiplex PCR. The table records a few hundred thousand clones, 65% to 85% of them present only once. Source material: peripheral blood. These receptors were taken from a person aged 65-85 years with COVID-19, enrolled during active disease.

The DNA of the CDR3 is TGTGCCAGCAGCGCGGCCTGGGACAGTACCTACGAGCAGTACTTC. Translating gives CASSAAWDSTYEQYF. V is TRBV9 and J is TRBJ2-7; 7 bases are a match to TRBD1. This CDR3 region has 15 residues. Germline V lookup: CDR1 SGDLS, CDR2 YYNGEE. V shed 3 bases and J 2 bases; nucleotides not matched to a gene: 8. Combining the CDR3 with reference TRBV9 and TRBJ2-7 gives the whole variable domain DSGVTQTPKHLITATGQRVTLRCSPRSGDLSVYWYQQSLDQGLQFLIQYYNGEERAKGNILERFSAQQFPDLHSELNLSSLELGDSALYFCASSAAWDSTYEQYFGPGTRLTVT.

This chain joins TRBV3-1 (or the pseudogene TRBV3-2) and TRBJ2-3; the D is unclear. CDR1 is LGHDT and CDR2 is YNNKEL in the germline V gene (reference sequence). V was clipped by 0 bases and J by 0 bases, with 4 bases between them. This CDR3 has 14 amino acids. CDR3 region: CASSQDTSTDTQYF. The CDR3 nucleotides are TGTGCCAGCAGCCAAGACACAAGCACAGATACGCAGTATTTT.

This CDR3 is CASSIGDTGQTQYF. CDR3 DNA sequence: TGTGCCAGTAGTATTGGGGACACCGGACAGACCCAGTACTTC. The chain recombines TRBV19 with TRBJ2-5; perhaps TRBD1 as D (6 bases). CDR3 length: 14 residues. Germline CDR1 LNHDA, CDR2 SQIVND (reference sequence). Deletions cut 3 bases from V and 6 bases from J, with 14 bases between.

The rearrangement uses TRBV5-6 and TRBJ2-1, with D perhaps matching TRBD2 (6 bases). Germline-derived CDR1 and CDR2 are SGHDT and YYEEEE. V lost 0 bases and J 4 bases, leaving 11 bases between the germline ends. There are 15 residues in the CDR3. CDR3 region: CASSLGPGVYNEQFF. CDR3 coding DNA: TGTGCCAGCAGCTTGGGACCGGGAGTTTACAATGAGCAGTTCTTC.

The chain employs TRBV27 and TRBJ1-6; D is perhaps TRBD1 (5 bases). The V gene lost 5 bases and the J gene lost 7 bases, with 9 bases spanning the gap. Germline V gene lookup returns CDR1 MNHEY and CDR2 SMNVEV (reference sequence). This CDR3 spans 13 amino acids. The CDR3 DNA reads TGTGCCAGCAGTCAGGGTTGGAATTCACCCCTCCACTTT. Translated: CASSQGWNSPLHF.

The chain couples TRBV12-3 or TRBV12-4 to TRBJ1-5; a weak D match, TRBD1 (5 bases). V lost 8 bases to trimming and J lost 6 bases, with 14 bases between them. The CDR3 covers 13 residues. This CDR3 is CASGQGRTQPQHF. As DNA, the CDR3 is TGTGCCAGCGGGCAGGGTAGGACTCAGCCCCAGCATTTT.

The chain employs TRBV6-5 and TRBJ1-1; no clear D. Per the germline V gene, CDR1 is MNHEY and CDR2 is SVGAGI. The V end was cut by 0 bases, the J end by 1 base, with 12 bases between. This CDR3 is built from 16 residues. The CDR3 DNA reads TGTGCCAGCAGTTACTCGATGCGGCAAGGGAACACTGAAGCTTTCTTT. Translating gives CASSYSMRQGNTEAFF.

This rearrangement joins TRBV4-1 to TRBJ2-5, with 7 positions matching TRBD1. This CDR3 is 15 amino acids long. Germline-derived CDR1 and CDR2 are MGHRA and YSYEKL. After removal of 3 bases from V and 0 bases from J, the junction contained 4 bases not matched to a gene. CDR3 DNA sequence: TGCGCCAGCAGCCACCCAGGGGGATACCAAGAGACCCAGTACTTC. Translated, it gives CASSHPGGYQETQYF.

The table lists this clone with a count of one. This chain joins TRBV6-2 or TRBV6-3 and TRBJ2-7; the D gene is possibly TRBD2 (6 bases). The CDR3 covers 16 residues. The V end lost 4 bases, the J end lost 7 bases, and 23 bases lay between the germline ends. The germline CDR1 and CDR2 sequences are MNHEY and SVGEGT. Here the CDR3 reads CASSLHGRGRALEQYF. The CDR3 nucleotides read TGTGCCAGCAGTTTACACGGGCGGGGCCGCGCGTTGGAGCAGTACTTC.

In its sample, this clone was seen once. The gene calls are TRBV28 and TRBJ1-2; the D is unclear. Germline V gene data show CDR1 as MDHEN and CDR2 as SYDVKM. This CDR3 region has 14 residues. Trimming cost V 1 base and J 8 bases, with 14 bases left between them. CDR3 nucleotide sequence: TGTGCCAGCAGTTTATTACCCAGCAGGAAGGGCTACACCTTC. It encodes CASSLLPSRKGYTF.

The chain combines TRBV7-2 with TRBJ1-1; perhaps TRBD1 as D (6 bases). The germline gives CDR1 SGHTA, CDR2 FQGNSA. CDR3 length equals 16 residues. V gave up 4 bases and J gave up 3 bases, with 18 bases separating them. This CDR3 is CASSSPGGGADTEAFF. The CDR3 DNA reads TGTGCCAGCAGCTCCCCGGGGGGGGGCGCGGACACTGAAGCTTTCTTT.

CDR3 sequence (DNA): TGTGCCAGCAGCGTGCGATCGGGACAGAGGAACTATGGCTACACCTTC. It specifies CASSVRSGQRNYGYTF. The rearrangement links TRBV9 to TRBJ1-2; TRBD1 matches 7 bases. CDR3 length: 16 residues. Germline V gene data show CDR1 as SGDLS and CDR2 as YYNGEE. V shed 2 bases and J 2 bases; nucleotides not matched to a gene: 9.

V and J are TRBV9 and TRBJ2-1; TRBD2 is a possible D gene (7 bases). Between the trimmed V and J ends, which lost 3 bases and 6 bases, there was a span of 19 bases. The length of the CDR3 is 16 residues. The germline gives CDR1 SGDLS, CDR2 YYNGEE. CDR3 bases: TGTGCCAGCAGCGGAGGGACACTAGCGTGGTCCAATGAGCAGTTCTTC. Its protein product is CASSGGTLAWSNEQFF.

The table lists this clone with a few counts. The chain links TRBV7-9 to TRBJ2-7; D is undetermined. Trimming removed 1 base from V and 3 bases from J, with 10 bases in between. Germline V gene sequence: CDR1 SEHNR, CDR2 FQNEAQ (reference sequence). The CDR3 is 14 residues long. This CDR3 is CASSLGSVNYEQYF. The CDR3 region has the DNA TGTGCCAGCAGCTTAGGGAGCGTCAACTACGAGCAGTACTTC.

The chain joins TRBV4-3 to TRBJ2-7; 10 positions agree with TRBD1. Germline CDR1 LGHNA, CDR2 YSLEER. This CDR3 spans 14 amino acids. V trimming: 4 bases; J trimming: 5 bases; junction bases outside the gene matches: 5. In DNA form, the CDR3 reads TGCGCCAGCAGCCGGGGACAGGGGAACGACGAGCAGTACTTC. This gives the protein CASSRGQGNDEQYF.

The rearrangement joins TRBV19 to TRBJ1-1; 7 positions agree with TRBD1. Germline V gives CDR1 LNHDA, CDR2 SQIVND (reference sequence). The CDR3 has 13 amino acids. Unmatched junction bases numbered 7, after V lost 10 bases and J lost 2 bases. The CDR3 region is CAITGVGNTEAFF. The CDR3 DNA is TGTGCCATTACAGGGGTGGGTAACACTGAAGCTTTCTTT.

The gene calls are TRBV5-5 and TRBJ1-2, with a possible D match to TRBD1 (5 bases). The V gene's germline CDR1 is SGHKS and CDR2 YYEKEE (reference sequence). With 1 base removed from V and 0 bases from J, the gap between germline ends came to 10 bases. The CDR3 sequence is 15 residues long. The CDR3 here is CASSLLGQTNYGYTF. The CDR3 DNA reads as TGTGCCAGCAGCTTGCTCGGACAAACTAACTATGGCTACACCTTC.

V and J are TRBV7-3 and TRBJ2-1; TRBD2 aligns across 9 bases. CDR1 is SGHTA, CDR2 FQGTGA, per germline. V trimming: 1 base; J trimming: 8 bases; junction bases outside the gene matches: 9. The CDR3 is made up of 16 amino acids. The CDR3 DNA is TGTGCCAGCAGCTTAATGGCTAGCGGGACACGGTATGAGCAGTTCTTC. Its translation is CASSLMASGTRYEQFF.

Details on this clone: This specimen includes other DNA sequences encoding the same CDR3. The chain is built from TRBV9 and TRBJ1-5; D unclear. Deletions cut 0 bases from V and 0 bases from J, with 7 bases between. The germline CDR1 and CDR2 sequences are SGDLS and YYNGEE. The CDR3 has 15 amino acids. The CDR3 DNA follows: TGTGCCAGCAGCGTAGGGCCGGGTAGCAATCAGCCCCAGCATTTT. Its protein product is CASSVGPGSNQPQHF.

The chain is built from TRBV5-4 and TRBJ2-1; D possibly corresponds to TRBD2 (6 bases). CDR1 is SGHNT, CDR2 YYREEE, per germline (reference sequence). Between the trimmed V and J ends, which lost 4 bases and 2 bases, there was a span of 16 bases. This CDR3 is 16 amino acids long. The CDR3 loop reads CASSPGGVETYNEQFF. The CDR3 region has the DNA TGTGCCAGCAGCCCCGGCGGGGTCGAGACCTACAATGAGCAGTTCTTC. Full variable domain (missing parts from reference TRBV5-4 and TRBJ2-1): ETGVTQSPTHLIKTRGQQVTLRCSSQSGHNTVSWYQQALGQGPQFIFQYYREEENGRGNFPPRFSGLQFPNYSSELNVNALELDDSALYLCASSPGGVETYNEQFFGPGTRLTVL.

This clone has at least ten counts. The chain is built from TRBV14 and TRBJ1-6; no definite D call. The germline V and J ends were trimmed by 5 bases and 7 bases, with 12 bases remaining between them. The CDR3 has 14 residues. The germline V gene encodes CDR1 SGHDN and CDR2 FVKESK. The chain's CDR3 is CASSSQLWNSPLHF. The CDR3 nucleotides are TGTGCCAGCAGCTCCCAACTCTGGAATTCACCCCTCCACTTT.

This clone was counted many times. The chain has TRBV10-3 and TRBJ2-7, with a weak D call TRBD2 (5 bases). V gave up 9 bases and J gave up 2 bases, with 17 bases separating them. The germline V gene encodes CDR1 ENHRY and CDR2 SYGVKD. The CDR3 length is 14 residues. The CDR3 protein is CAIAPPREPYEQYF. CDR3 sequence (DNA): TGTGCCATAGCACCCCCCCGGGAACCCTACGAGCAGTACTTC.

The rearrangement joins TRBV6-2 or TRBV6-3 to TRBJ1-1, with D perhaps TRBD1 (6 bases). The CDR3 extends over 13 amino acids. The V end lost 4 bases, the J end lost 5 bases, and 11 bases lay between the germline ends. Germline assignment: CDR1 MNHEY and CDR2 SVGEGT. CDR3 residues: CASSLEGVTEAFF. DNA for the CDR3: TGTGCCAGCAGTTTAGAGGGGGTGACTGAAGCTTTCTTT.

This clone was picked up a small number of times. V and J are TRBV24-1 and TRBJ2-1, with a weak D call TRBD2 (6 bases). Germline CDR1 reads KGHDR; CDR2 reads SFDVKD. Trimming shortened V by 4 bases and J by 10 bases, and 19 bases separated the two germline ends. CDR3 size: 15 residues. The chain's CDR3 is CATSDHKRGLGEQFF. CDR3 coding DNA: TGTGCCACCAGTGACCATAAGAGGGGACTCGGGGAGCAGTTCTTC.

The chain links TRBV27 to TRBJ1-6; TRBD1 aligns across 7 bases. This CDR3 has 14 residues. CDR1 is MNHEY, CDR2 SMNVEV, per germline (reference sequence). V trimming: 8 bases; J trimming: 7 bases; junction bases outside the gene matches: 8. CDR3 in amino acids: CASHRQGANSPLHF. As DNA, the CDR3 is TGTGCCAGCCACAGACAGGGTGCAAATTCACCCCTCCACTTT.

This chain uses TRBV7-8 with TRBJ1-4; D possibly corresponds to TRBD1 (5 bases). The CDR3 sequence is 17 residues long. The ends were cut back, 1 base at V and 5 bases at J, with 17 bases in the middle. Germline assignment: CDR1 SGHVS and CDR2 FQNEAQ. Here the CDR3 DNA reads TGTGCCAGCAGCTTAGTTGGCTCTTTGGGGGGAAATGAAAAACTGTTTTTT. Protein sequence: CASSLVGSLGGNEKLFF.

The chain combines TRBV4-1 with TRBJ2-7; TRBD2 matches at 12 bases. The V gene's germline CDR1 is MGHRA and CDR2 YSYEKL. J lost 7 bases, V lost 4 bases, and 14 bases had no gene match. The CDR3 contains 17 residues. The CDR3 region is CASSLTDLAGGPSEQYF. The CDR3 nucleotides read TGCGCCAGCAGCCTAACGGACCTAGCGGGGGGGCCCAGTGAGCAGTACTTC.

The chain has TRBV6-1 and TRBJ1-1; maybe TRBD1 (6 bases). Germline assignment: CDR1 MNHNS and CDR2 SASEGT. The germline V and J ends were trimmed by 5 bases and 3 bases, with 10 bases remaining between them. This CDR3 has 13 residues. CDR3 protein: CASSNRADTEAFF. The CDR3 DNA reads as TGTGCCAGCAGTAACAGGGCGGACACTGAAGCTTTCTTT.

In its sample, this clone was seen a few times. V usage is TRBV21-1 and J usage is TRBJ1-5; TRBD1, as called in the table, went unchecked against the DNA. TRBV21-1 is noted as a pseudogene. This CDR3 has 14 residues. This chain's CDR3 is CASRGPGQGQPQHF. CDR3 DNA sequence: TGTGCCAGCAGGGGACCGGGACAGGGACAGCCCCAGCATTTT.